This TCR beta chain was sequenced in a study of Graves' ophthalmopathy and Graves' hyperthyroidism. Overall study findings and caveats: Among expanded thyroid clonotypes above 0.001 frequency, most also occurred in blood.

This clonotype has ten or more counts. Its matching antigen is unknown. Hyperthyroidism is called stable when no ophthalmopathy develops within 18 months of follow-up. Additional autoimmune diseases, uncontrolled infections, pregnancy or lactation disqualified patients. Amplification of the TCR beta CDR3 regions used RNA transcripts (as template). Second-round multiplex PCR came after a first-round RT-PCR that employed HTBI primers. TCRdb re-called the multiplex PCR reads through MiXCR, storing one row per CDR3 protein. This table has some 360,000 distinct CDR3 sequences, about a sixth appearing once. CDR3 size: 12 residues. Between the trimmed V and J ends, which lost 5 bases and 0 bases, there was a span of 4 bases. Germline V gene data show CDR1 as MNHEY and CDR2 as SVGEGT.

The chain recombines TRBV6-2 or TRBV6-3 with TRBJ2-5, with D unresolved. Specimen: peripheral blood. The TCR sequence derives from an adult woman with stable Graves' hyperthyroidism. The CDR3 here is CASSPYQETQYF. As DNA, the CDR3 is TGTGCCAGCAGTCCGTACCAAGAGACCCAGTACTTC.